This T cell receptor beta chain was captured in a study of beta chain features in type 1 diabetes. On the study more broadly: Patients were similar to healthy donors in age and gender (as well as in cell yields).

Study-wide findings and caveats: A moderate, significant TCRB CDR3 shortening appeared in type 1 diabetes across four CD4+ subsets.

Per germline, CDR1 SNHLY and CDR2 FYNNEI. Trimming shortened V by 6 bases and J by 9 bases, and 12 bases separated the two germline ends. The CDR3 is 12 residues long. Expressed TCRB transcripts were sequenced, since all the RNA that had been isolated was reverse transcribed. Measured with immunoSEQ multiplex PCR; TCRdb has only the in-frame clones, and not every one. Here the sample spans some 330,000 clones, roughly 12% being singletons. In its sample, this clone was seen a few times. As yet, its antigen is unknown. The gene calls are TRBV2 and TRBJ2-1; D is unresolved. The sequencing input was naive CD4+ T cells from blood. The receptor was isolated from a woman aged 18-35 years with type 1 diabetes. The DNA of the CDR3 is TGTGCCAGCAGATCCCGCGGTCGTGAGCAGTTCTTC. Protein sequence: CASRSRGREQFF.